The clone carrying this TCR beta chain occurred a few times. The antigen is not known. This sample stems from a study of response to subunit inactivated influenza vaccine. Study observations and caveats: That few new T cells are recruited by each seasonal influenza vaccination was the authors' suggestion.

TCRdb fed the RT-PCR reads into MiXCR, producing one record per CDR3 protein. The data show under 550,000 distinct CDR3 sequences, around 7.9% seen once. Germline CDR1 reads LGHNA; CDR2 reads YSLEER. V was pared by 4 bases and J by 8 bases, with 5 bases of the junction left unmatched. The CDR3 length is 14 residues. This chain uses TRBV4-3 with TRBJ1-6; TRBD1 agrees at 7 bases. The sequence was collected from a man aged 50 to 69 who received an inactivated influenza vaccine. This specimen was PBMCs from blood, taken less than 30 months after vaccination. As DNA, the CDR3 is TGCGCCAGCAGCCCAGGGGGGCGGGATTCACCCCTCCACTTT. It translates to CASSPGGRDSPLHF.